This T cell receptor (beta chain) is drawn from a study of radiation and T cells in renal cell carcinoma. Study findings and constraints: In nephrectomy-only tumors, top 100 clonotypes averaged approximately 40%, versus around 54% irradiated. Irradiated tumors held more dominant CDR3 motifs than control tumors.

V was pared by 5 bases and J by 2 bases, with 15 bases between. Germline V gives CDR1 SQVTM, CDR2 ANQGSEA. The CDR3 is 15 residues long. As to treatment: treatment-naive control, cytoreductive nephrectomy. Clones were read by immunoSEQ multiplex PCR, and TCRdb kept only the in-frame ones, dropping some. The sample consists of about 18,000 clones, roughly three fifths of them appearing once. This clone has just a few counts. Its target is not known. The TCR comes from a man aged 45 to 65 with renal cell carcinoma. Material: tumor tissue, obtained from a patient whose treatment was nephrectomy without radiotherapy. The V gene is TRBV29-1, the J gene TRBJ2-2; no firm D call. Here the CDR3 reads CSVRGLPDNTGELFF. CDR3 in DNA: TGCAGCGTTCGCGGTCTTCCAGATAACACCGGGGAGCTGTTTTTT.